This T cell receptor (beta chain) was obtained from a study of blood T cell repertoires in COVID-19. About the research overall: Acute and convalescent COVID-19 specimens originated in the United States, Italy and Spain. The analysed material was cDNA or gDNA that came from T cells, B-cell-depleted T cells, or PBMCs.

Looked up from germline, CDR1 is LNHDA and CDR2 is SQIVND (reference sequence). The CDR3 is made up of 14 amino acids. V was clipped by 4 bases and J by 6 bases, with 13 bases between them. Study processing details: How many nucleated cells were present was estimated from reference gene primer amplification. Here immunoSEQ multiplex PCR was the method, and the copy in TCRdb shows in-frame clones only, minus some. The V and J calls and clone size are taken from that table; D and trimming were inferred from the DNA. Among about 140,000 clones listed, roughly 80% were seen once. The sample consisted of peripheral blood. The TCR originated in a human donor in a cohort sampled during active COVID-19. The V gene is TRBV19, the J gene TRBJ2-1; D remains unclear. CDR3 nucleotides: TGTGCCAGTAGTACTTCTAGTCGGAGCAATGAGCAGTTCTTC. Translated, it gives CASSTSSRSNEQFF. The entire variable domain, with the rest obtained from reference TRBV19 and TRBJ2-1, is as follows: DGGITQSPKYLFRKEGQNVTLSCEQNLNHDAMYWYRQDPGQGLRLIYYSQIVNDFQKGDIAEGYSVSREKKESFPLTVTSAQKNPTAFYLCASSTSSRSNEQFFGPGTRLTVL.